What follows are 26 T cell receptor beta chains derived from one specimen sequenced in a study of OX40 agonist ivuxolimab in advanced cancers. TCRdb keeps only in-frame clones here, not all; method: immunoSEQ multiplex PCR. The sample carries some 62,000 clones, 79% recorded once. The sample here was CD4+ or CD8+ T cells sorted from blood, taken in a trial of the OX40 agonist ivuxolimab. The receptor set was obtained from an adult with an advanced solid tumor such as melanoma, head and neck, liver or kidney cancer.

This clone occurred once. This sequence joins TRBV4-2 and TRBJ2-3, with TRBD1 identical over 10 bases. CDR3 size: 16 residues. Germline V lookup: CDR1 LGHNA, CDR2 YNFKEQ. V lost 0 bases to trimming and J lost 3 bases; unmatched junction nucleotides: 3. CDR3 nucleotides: TGTGCCAGCAGCCAAGAAGAGGGACAGGGGACAGATACGCAGTATTTT. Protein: CASSQEEGQGTDTQYF.

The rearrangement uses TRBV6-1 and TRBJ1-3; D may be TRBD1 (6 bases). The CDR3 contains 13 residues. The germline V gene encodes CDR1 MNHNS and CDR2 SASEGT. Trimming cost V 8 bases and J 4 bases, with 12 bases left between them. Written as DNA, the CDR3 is TGTGCCAGCGTGGGAGGGACAGGAAACACCATATATTTT. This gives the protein CASVGGTGNTIYF.

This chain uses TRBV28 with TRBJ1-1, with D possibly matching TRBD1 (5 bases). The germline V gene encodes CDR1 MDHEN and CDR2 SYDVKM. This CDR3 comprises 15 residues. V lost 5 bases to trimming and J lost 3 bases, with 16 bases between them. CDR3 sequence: CASSETGFADTEAFF. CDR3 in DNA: TGTGCCAGCAGTGAAACAGGCTTTGCGGACACTGAAGCTTTCTTT.

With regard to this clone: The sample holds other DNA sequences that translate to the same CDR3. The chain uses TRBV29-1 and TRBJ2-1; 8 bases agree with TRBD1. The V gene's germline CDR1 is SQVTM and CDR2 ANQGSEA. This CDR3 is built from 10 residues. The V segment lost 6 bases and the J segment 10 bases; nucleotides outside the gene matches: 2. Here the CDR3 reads CSVGQEEQFF. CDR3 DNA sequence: TGCAGCGTGGGACAGGAGGAGCAGTTCTTC.

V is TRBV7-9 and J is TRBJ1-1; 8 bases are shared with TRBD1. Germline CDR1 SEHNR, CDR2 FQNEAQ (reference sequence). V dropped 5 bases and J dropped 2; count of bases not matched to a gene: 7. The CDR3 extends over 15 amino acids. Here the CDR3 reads CASSPSQGGNTEAFF. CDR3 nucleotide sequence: TGTGCCAGCAGCCCCTCACAGGGGGGAAACACTGAAGCTTTCTTT.

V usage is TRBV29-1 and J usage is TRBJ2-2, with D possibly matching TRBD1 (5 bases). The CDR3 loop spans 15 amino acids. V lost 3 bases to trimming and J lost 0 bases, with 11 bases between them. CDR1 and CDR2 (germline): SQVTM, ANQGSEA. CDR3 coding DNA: TGCAGCGTTGAGACTCTAGGGGCGAACACCGGGGAGCTGTTTTTT. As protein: CSVETLGANTGELFF.

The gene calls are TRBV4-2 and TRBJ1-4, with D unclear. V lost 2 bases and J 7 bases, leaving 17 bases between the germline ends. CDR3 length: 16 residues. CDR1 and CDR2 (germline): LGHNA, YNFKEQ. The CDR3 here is CASSQYWESIGEKLFF. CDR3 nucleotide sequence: TGTGCCAGCAGCCAATACTGGGAGAGCATCGGTGAAAAACTGTTTTTT.

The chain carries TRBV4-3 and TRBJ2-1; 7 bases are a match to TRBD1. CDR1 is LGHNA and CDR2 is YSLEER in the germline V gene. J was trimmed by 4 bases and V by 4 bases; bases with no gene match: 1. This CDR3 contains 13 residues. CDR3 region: CASSRGQYNEQFF. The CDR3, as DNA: TGCGCCAGCAGCCGGGGACAGTACAATGAGCAGTTCTTC.

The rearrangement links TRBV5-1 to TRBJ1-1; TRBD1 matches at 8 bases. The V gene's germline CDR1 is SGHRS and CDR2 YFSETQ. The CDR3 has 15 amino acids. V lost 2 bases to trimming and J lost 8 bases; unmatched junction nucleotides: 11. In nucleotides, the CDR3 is TGCGCCAGCAGCTTACAGGGGGGAGCGGCGTTGGAAGCTTTCTTT. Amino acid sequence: CASSLQGGAALEAFF.

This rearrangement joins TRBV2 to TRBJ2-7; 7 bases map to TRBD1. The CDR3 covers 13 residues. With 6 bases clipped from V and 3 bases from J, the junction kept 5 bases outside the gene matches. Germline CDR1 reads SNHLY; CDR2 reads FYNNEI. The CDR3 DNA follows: TGTGCCAGCAGCGACAGGGTTAGCTACGAGCAGTACTTC. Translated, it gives CASSDRVSYEQYF.

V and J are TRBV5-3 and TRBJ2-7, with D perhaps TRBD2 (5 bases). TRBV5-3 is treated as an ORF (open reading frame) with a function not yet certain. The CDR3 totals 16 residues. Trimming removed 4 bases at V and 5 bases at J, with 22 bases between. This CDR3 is CARSSLEGCSFNEQYF. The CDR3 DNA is TGTGCCAGAAGCAGTCTTGAGGGCTGTAGCTTTAACGAGCAGTACTTC.

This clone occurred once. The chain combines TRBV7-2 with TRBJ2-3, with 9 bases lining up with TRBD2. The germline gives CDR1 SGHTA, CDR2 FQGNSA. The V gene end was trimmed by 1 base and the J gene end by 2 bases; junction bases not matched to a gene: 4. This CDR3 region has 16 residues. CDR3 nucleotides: TGTGCCAGCAGCTTAGGCCTAGCGGGAACCACAGATACGCAGTATTTT. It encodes CASSLGLAGTTDTQYF.

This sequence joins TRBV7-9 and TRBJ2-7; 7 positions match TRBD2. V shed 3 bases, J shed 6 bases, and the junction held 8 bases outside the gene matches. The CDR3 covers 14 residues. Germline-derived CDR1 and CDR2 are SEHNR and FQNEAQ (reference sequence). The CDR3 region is CASSLAGVLLEQYF. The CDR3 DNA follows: TGTGCCAGCAGCTTGGCGGGAGTACTGCTCGAGCAGTACTTC.

The CDR3 here is CASSLGGQGRTSSYNEQFF. In nucleotides, the CDR3 is TGTGCCAGCAGTCTCGGGGGACAGGGGCGAACTAGCTCCTACAATGAGCAGTTCTTC. The genes are TRBV7-3 and TRBJ2-1, with 10 bases that match TRBD1. CDR1 is SGHTA, CDR2 FQGTGA, per germline. There are 19 residues in the CDR3. V shed 6 bases, J shed 0 bases, and the junction held 14 bases outside the gene matches.

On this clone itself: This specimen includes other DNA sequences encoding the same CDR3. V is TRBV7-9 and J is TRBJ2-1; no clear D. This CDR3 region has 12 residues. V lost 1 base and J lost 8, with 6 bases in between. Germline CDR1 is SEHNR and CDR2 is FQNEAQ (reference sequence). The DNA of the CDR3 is TGTGCCAGCAGCTTAGACGCCCATGAGCAGTTCTTC. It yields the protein CASSLDAHEQFF.

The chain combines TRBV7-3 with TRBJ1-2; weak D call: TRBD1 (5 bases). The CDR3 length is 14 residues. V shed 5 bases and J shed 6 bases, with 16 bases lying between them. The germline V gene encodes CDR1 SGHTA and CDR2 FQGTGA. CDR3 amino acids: CASSRGDASDGYTF. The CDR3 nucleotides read TGTGCCAGCAGCCGAGGGGACGCTTCGGATGGCTACACCTTC.

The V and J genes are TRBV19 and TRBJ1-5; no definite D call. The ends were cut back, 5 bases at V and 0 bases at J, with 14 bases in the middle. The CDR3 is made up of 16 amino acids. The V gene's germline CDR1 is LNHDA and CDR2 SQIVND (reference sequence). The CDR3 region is CASSLRHSDSNQPQHF. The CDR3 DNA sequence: TGTGCCAGTAGTCTCAGACATTCTGATAGCAATCAGCCCCAGCATTTT.

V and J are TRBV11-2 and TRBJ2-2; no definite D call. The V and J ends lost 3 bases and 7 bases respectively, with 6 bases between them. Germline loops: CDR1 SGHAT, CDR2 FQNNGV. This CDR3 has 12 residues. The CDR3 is CASSFLGGELFF. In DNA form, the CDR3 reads TGTGCCAGCAGCTTTCTTGGCGGGGAGCTGTTTTTT.

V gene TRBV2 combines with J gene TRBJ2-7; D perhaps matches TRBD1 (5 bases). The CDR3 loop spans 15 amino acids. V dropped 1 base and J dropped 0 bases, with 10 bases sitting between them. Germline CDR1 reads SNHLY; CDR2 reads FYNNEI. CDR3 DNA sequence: TGTGCCAGCAGTGAAGTCCAGGGCAGCTCCTACGAGCAGTACTTC. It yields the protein CASSEVQGSSYEQYF.

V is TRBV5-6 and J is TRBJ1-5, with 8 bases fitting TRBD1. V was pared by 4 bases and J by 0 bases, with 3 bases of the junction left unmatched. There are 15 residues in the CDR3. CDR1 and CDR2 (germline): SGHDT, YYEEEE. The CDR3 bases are TGTGCCAGCAGCCTCGGGACAGGTAGCAATCAGCCCCAGCATTTT. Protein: CASSLGTGSNQPQHF. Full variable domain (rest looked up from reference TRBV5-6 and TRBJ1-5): DAGVTQSPTHLIKTRGQQVTLRCSPKSGHDTVSWYQQALGQGPQFIFQYYEEEERQRGNFPDRFSGHQFPNYSSELNVNALLLGDSALYLCASSLGTGSNQPQHFGDGTRLSIL.

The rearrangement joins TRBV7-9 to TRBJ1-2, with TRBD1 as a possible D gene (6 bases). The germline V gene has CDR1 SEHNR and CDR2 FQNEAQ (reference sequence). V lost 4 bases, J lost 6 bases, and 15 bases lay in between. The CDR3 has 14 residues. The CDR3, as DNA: TGTGCCAGCAGCTCACAGGGCCCCCTTGATGGCTACACCTTC. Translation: CASSSQGPLDGYTF.

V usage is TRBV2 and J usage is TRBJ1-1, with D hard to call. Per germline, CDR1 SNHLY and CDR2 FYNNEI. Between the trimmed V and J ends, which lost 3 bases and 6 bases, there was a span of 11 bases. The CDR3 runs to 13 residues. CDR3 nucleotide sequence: TGTGCCAGCAGTGAGGGTGGTTGGGCTGAAGCTTTCTTT. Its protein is CASSEGGWAEAFF.

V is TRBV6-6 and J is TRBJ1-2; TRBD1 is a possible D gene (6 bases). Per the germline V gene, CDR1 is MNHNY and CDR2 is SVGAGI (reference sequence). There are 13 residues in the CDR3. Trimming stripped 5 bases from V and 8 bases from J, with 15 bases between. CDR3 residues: CASSPGGGGGYTF. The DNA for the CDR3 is TGTGCCAGCAGTCCGGGGGGGGGCGGCGGCTACACCTTC.

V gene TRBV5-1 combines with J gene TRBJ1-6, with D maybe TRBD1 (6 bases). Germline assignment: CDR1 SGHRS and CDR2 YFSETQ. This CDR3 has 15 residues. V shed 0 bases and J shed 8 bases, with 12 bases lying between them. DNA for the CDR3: TGCGCCAGCAGCTTGGAAGGGGGTAGGTATTCACCCCTCCACTTT. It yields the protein CASSLEGGRYSPLHF.

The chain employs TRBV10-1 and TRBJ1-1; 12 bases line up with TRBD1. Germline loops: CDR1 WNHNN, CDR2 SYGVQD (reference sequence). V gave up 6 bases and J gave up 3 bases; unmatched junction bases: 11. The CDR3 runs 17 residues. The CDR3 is CASSPTGQGAGYTEAFF. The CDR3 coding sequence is TGCGCCAGCAGCCCAACGGGACAGGGGGCTGGGTACACTGAAGCTTTCTTT.

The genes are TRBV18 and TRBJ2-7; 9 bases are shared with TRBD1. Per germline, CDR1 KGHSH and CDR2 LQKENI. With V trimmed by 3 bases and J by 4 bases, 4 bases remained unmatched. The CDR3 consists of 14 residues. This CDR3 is CASSPQTGGYEQYF. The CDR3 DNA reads TGTGCCAGCTCACCCCAGACAGGGGGGTACGAGCAGTACTTC.